The 5 T cell receptor beta chains below all came from one sample that was sequenced in a study of cytomegalovirus exposure and HLA in healthy donors. PCR involved 60 Vbeta and 13 Jbeta primers. Sequenced by immunoSEQ multiplex PCR; TCRdb stores in-frame clones only, minus some. The sample records about 140,000 clones, approximately 84% being singletons. The sequenced material came from PBMCs. The receptor set was obtained from a woman aged 40 to 50 in good health and CMV-seronegative.

The rearrangement uses TRBV1 and TRBJ2-2; the DNA was not used to check the table's D call, TRBD1. TRBV1 is reported as a pseudogene. This CDR3 spans 19 amino acids. The CDR3: CTSSQARGRGKKNTGELFF. The CDR3 nucleotides read TGCACCAGCAGCCAAGCAAGGGGTAGGGGAAAAAAGAACACCGGGGAGCTGTTTTTT.

This chain uses TRBV5-5 with TRBJ2-5; 7 bases map to TRBD2. The V segment lost 3 bases and the J segment 1 base; nucleotides outside the gene matches: 3. CDR1 is SGHKS and CDR2 is YYEKEE in the germline V gene (reference sequence). This CDR3 is built from 14 residues. CDR3 sequence: CASSWGGGQETQYF. CDR3 DNA sequence: TGTGCCAGCAGCTGGGGGGGTGGCCAAGAGACCCAGTACTTC.

The chain joins TRBV6-6 to TRBJ2-7, with a weak D call TRBD2 (5 bases). The ends were cut back, 8 bases at V and 0 bases at J, with 14 bases in the middle. CDR3 size: 14 residues. Germline V CDR1 and CDR2: MNHNY, SVGAGI (reference sequence). The CDR3 loop reads CASGPSSISYEQYF. CDR3 coding DNA: TGTGCCAGCGGACCCTCTAGCATCTCCTACGAGCAGTACTTC.

CDR3 nucleotide sequence: TGTGCCAGCACCCTTAGGCTAGCGGGAGACCCAGATACGCAGTATTTT. Encoded protein: CASTLRLAGDPDTQYF. This chain links TRBV5-6 with TRBJ2-3, with 10 bases matching TRBD2. CDR1 is SGHDT and CDR2 is YYEEEE in the germline V gene. The V and J ends lost 6 bases and 4 bases, in that order; junction bases with no gene match: 11. The CDR3 loop spans 16 amino acids. Based on the CDR3 plus reference TRBV5-6 and TRBJ2-3, the full variable domain is DAGVTQSPTHLIKTRGQQVTLRCSPKSGHDTVSWYQQALGQGPQFIFQYYEEEERQRGNFPDRFSGHQFPNYSSELNVNALLLGDSALYLCASTLRLAGDPDTQYFGPGTRLTVL.

This rearrangement joins TRBV7-9 to TRBJ2-3; D is unresolved. Germline CDR1 and CDR2: SEHNR and FQNEAQ (reference sequence). Trimming left V 4 bases short and J 1 base short, with 15 bases between. The CDR3 totals 16 residues. In DNA form, the CDR3 reads TGTGCCAGCAGCTCCCTGATGGCGGCCGGCACAGATACGCAGTATTTT. Amino acid sequence: CASSSLMAAGTDTQYF. Looking up the rest from reference TRBV7-9 and TRBJ2-3 gives the full variable domain: DTGVSQNPRHKITKRGQNVTFRCDPISEHNRLYWYRQTLGQGPEFLTYFQNEAQLEKSRLLSDRFSAERPKGSFSTLEIQRTEQGDSAMYLCASSSLMAAGTDTQYFGPGTRLTVL.